This T cell receptor beta chain is drawn from a study of glioma-infiltrating T cells. Study-wide findings and caveats: Gliomas, especially low-grade, showed above-expected tissue-blood divergence; non-neoplastic patients showed below. Very few CDR3 sequences were shared between tissue and blood.

There are 13 residues in the CDR3. Trimming removed 3 bases from V and 2 bases from J, with 11 bases in between. Germline V gene sequence: CDR1 DFQATT, CDR2 SNEGSKA (reference sequence). The iRepertoire nested amplicon-rescue multiplex PCR amplified TCR alpha and beta CDR3s from RNA. Each CDR3 protein gets one entry after TCRdb re-called the multiplex PCR reads with MiXCR. The sample has some 160,000 distinct CDR3 sequences, around 42% seen once. This clonotype has ten or more counts. Its matching antigen is unknown. The chain combines TRBV20-1 with TRBJ2-7; D possibly corresponds to TRBD2 (5 bases). The sequencing sample was made of glioma tissue, nonneoplastic brain tissue, or PBMCs (not recorded which). The TCR was taken from a human donor with low-grade glioma or glioblastoma, undergoing nonglioma brain surgery, or in good health (not recorded which). The CDR3 here is CSASSASTYEQYF. Written as DNA, the CDR3 is TGCAGTGCTAGTTCGGCTAGCACCTACGAGCAGTACTTC.